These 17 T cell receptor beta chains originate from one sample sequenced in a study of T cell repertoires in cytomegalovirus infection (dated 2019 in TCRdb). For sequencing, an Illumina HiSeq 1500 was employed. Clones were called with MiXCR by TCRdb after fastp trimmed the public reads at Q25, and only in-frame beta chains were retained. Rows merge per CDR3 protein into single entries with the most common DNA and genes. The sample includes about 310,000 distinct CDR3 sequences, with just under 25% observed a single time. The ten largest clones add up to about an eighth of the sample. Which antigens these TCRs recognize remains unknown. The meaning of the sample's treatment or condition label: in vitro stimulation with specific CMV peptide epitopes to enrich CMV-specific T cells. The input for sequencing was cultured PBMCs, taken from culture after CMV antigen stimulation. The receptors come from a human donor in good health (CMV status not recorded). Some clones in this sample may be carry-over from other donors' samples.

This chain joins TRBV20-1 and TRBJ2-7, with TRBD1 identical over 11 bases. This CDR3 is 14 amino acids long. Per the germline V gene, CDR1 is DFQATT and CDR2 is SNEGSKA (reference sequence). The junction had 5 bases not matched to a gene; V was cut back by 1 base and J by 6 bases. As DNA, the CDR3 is TGCAGTGCTAGAGTGTCCGGGACAGGGGGCGAGCAGTACGTC. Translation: CSARVSGTGGEQYV.

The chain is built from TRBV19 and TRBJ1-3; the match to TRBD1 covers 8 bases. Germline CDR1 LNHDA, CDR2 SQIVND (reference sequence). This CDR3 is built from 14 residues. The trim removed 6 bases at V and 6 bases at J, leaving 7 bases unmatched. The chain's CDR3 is CASRGTGNENTIYF. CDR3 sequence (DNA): TGTGCCAGTAGGGGGACAGGCAACGAAAACACCATATATTTT.

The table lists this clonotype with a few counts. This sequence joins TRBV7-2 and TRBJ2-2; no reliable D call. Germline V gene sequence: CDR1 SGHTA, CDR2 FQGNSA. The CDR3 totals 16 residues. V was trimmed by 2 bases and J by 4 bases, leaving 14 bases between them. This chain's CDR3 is CASSLRVARSTGELFF. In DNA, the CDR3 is TGTGCCAGCAGCTTACGAGTTGCCAGGAGCACCGGGGAGCTGTTTTTT.

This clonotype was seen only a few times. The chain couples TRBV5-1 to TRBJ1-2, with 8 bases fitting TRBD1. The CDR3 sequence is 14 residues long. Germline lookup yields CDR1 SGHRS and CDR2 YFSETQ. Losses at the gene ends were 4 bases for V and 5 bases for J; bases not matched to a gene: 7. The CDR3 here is CASSSGQGRYGYTF. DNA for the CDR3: TGCGCCAGCAGCAGCGGACAGGGACGTTATGGCTACACCTTC.

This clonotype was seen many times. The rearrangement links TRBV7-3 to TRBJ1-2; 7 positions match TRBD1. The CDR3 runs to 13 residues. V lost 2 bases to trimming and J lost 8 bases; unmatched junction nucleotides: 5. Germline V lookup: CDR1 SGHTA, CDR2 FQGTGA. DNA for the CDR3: TGTGCCAGCAGCTTATACGACAGGGAGGGCTACACCTTC. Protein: CASSLYDREGYTF. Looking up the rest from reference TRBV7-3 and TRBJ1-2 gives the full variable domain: GAGVSQTPSNKVTEKGKYVELRCDPISGHTALYWYRQSLGQGPEFLIYFQGTGAADDSGLPNDRFFAVRPEGSVSTLKIQRTERGDSAVYLCASSLYDREGYTFGSGTRLTVV.

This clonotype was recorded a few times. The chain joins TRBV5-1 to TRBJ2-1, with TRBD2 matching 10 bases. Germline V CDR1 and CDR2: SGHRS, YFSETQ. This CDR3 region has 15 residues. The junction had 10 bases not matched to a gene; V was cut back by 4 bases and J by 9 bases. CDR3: CASSLGLADHREQFF. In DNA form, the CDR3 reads TGCGCCAGCAGCCTCGGACTAGCGGACCATCGTGAGCAGTTCTTC.

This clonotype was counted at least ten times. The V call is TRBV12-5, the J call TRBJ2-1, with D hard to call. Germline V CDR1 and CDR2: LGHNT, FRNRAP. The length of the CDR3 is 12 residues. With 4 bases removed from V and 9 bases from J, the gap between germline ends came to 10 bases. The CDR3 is CASGSETSEQFF. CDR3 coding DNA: TGTGCTAGTGGTTCAGAGACAAGTGAGCAGTTCTTC.

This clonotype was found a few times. The CDR3 DNA is TGTGCCAGCAGTCAAGAGCCCTTCGAACGGATCCCTGAAGCTTTCTTT. This gives the protein CASSQEPFERIPEAFF. The rearrangement joins TRBV6-2 or TRBV6-3 to TRBJ1-1; D ambiguous. Germline V gene lookup returns CDR1 MNHEY and CDR2 SVGEGT. CDR3 length equals 16 residues. The V gene lost 5 bases and the J gene lost 6 bases, with 22 bases spanning the gap.

The CDR3 spells CATIRDRGSSGWAQYF. In DNA, the CDR3 is TGTGCCACCATACGGGACAGGGGTTCTAGCGGGTGGGCGCAGTATTTT. The J gene is TRBJ2-3, the V gene TRBV6-1; 10 positions agree with TRBD1. The germline V gene encodes CDR1 MNHNS and CDR2 SASEGT. J gave up 10 bases and V 10 bases, and 20 bases lay outside the gene matches. The CDR3 runs to 16 residues.

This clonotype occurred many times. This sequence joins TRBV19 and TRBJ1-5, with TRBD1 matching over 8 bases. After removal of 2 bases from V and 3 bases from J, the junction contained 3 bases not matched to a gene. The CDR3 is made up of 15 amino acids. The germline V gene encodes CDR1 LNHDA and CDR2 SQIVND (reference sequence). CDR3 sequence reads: CASSIQGAPNQPQHF. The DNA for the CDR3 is TGTGCCAGTAGTATACAGGGGGCCCCCAATCAGCCCCAGCATTTT. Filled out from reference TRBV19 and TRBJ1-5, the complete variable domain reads DGGITQSPKYLFRKEGQNVTLSCEQNLNHDAMYWYRQDPGQGLRLIYYSQIVNDFQKGDIAEGYSVSREKKESFPLTVTSAQKNPTAFYLCASSIQGAPNQPQHFGDGTRLSIL.

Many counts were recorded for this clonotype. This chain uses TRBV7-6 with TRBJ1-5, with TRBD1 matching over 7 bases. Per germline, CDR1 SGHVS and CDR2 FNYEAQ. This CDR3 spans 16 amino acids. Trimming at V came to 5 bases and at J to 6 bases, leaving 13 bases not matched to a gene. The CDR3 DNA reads TGTGCCAGCAGCCCGGCCGCAGCAGGGGGATCTCAGCCCCAGCATTTT. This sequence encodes CASSPAAAGGSQPQHF.

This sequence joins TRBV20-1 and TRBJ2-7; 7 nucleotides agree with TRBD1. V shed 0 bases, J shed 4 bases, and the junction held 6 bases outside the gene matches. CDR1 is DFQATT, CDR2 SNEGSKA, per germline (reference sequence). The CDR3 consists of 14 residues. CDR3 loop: CSARDTGTVYEQYF. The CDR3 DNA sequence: TGCAGTGCTAGAGACACCGGGACAGTATACGAGCAGTACTTC.

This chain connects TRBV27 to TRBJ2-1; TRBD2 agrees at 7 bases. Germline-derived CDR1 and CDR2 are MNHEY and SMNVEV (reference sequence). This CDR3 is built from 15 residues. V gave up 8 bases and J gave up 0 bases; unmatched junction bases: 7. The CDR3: CASLPAGVSYNEQFF. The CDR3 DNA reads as TGTGCCAGCCTCCCGGCGGGAGTCTCCTACAATGAGCAGTTCTTC.

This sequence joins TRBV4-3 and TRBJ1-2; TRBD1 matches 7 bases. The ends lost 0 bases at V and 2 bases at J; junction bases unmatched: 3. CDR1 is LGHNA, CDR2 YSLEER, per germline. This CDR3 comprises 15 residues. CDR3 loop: CASSQEARGNYGYTF. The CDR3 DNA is TGCGCCAGCAGCCAAGAAGCCAGGGGGAACTATGGCTACACCTTC.

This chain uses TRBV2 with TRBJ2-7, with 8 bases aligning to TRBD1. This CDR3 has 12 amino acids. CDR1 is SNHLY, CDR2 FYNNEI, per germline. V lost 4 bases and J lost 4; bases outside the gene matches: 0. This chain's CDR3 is CASSGQGYEQYF. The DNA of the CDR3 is TGTGCCAGCAGTGGACAGGGGTACGAGCAGTACTTC.

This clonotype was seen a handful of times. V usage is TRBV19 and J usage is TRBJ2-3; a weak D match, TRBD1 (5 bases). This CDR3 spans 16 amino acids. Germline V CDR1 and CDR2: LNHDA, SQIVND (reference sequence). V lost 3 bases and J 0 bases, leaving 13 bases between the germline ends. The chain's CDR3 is CASSIASGSSTDTQYF. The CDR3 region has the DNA TGTGCCAGTAGTATTGCCTCAGGGTCCAGCACAGATACGCAGTATTTT.

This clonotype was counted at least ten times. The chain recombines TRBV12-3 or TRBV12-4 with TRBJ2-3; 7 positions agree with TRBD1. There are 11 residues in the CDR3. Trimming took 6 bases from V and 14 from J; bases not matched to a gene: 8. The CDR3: CASSLGTVRYF. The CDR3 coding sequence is TGTGCCAGCAGCCTGGGGACAGTCCGGTATTTT.